This T cell receptor (beta chain) was found in a study of beta chain features in type 1 diabetes. On the study more broadly: The study found patients and healthy donors alike in age, gender and cell yields. Examination of sorted cells across all samples involved around 110 million cells.

Reverse transcribing all isolated RNA meant expressed TCRB transcripts were sequenced. TCRdb keeps only in-frame clones here, not all; method: immunoSEQ multiplex PCR. Altogether 300,000 to 400,000 clones are present, over 9% being singletons, with the ten largest covering about 0.64%. The CDR3 has 13 amino acids. CDR1 is LNHDA, CDR2 SQIVND, per germline (reference sequence). V lost 5 bases and J lost 5, with 12 bases in between. Findings and limits, study-wide: Among patients with Type 1 diabetes, TCRB CDR3s were moderately but significantly shorter in every one of the four CD4+ subsets.

This clone has only one observation. Its antigen is still unknown. This clonotype originated in a man aged 25 to 40 with type 1 diabetes. Material for sequencing was central memory CD4+ T cells from blood. The chain employs TRBV19 and TRBJ2-5; D unclear. CDR3 DNA sequence: TGTGCCAGTAGTCCCTTCGGTCCTGAGACCCAGTACTTC. This gives the protein CASSPFGPETQYF.